The source of this T cell receptor (beta chain) is a study of CD8+ T cells in alopecia areata (dated by TCRdb to about 2018). Looking at the study overall: Treated patients were enrolled in an open-label pilot trial of oral tofacitinib, 5 to 10 mg twice daily, for moderate-to-severe alopecia areata. Disease severity in treated patients was measured with the SALT score, which quantifies the percentage of affected scalp surface area. Tofacitinib was given for 6 to 18 months, followed by 6 months of follow-up off drug to assess delayed response and recurrence. The RNA source kit depended on sample type: the PAXgene miRNA kit for fixed scalp, the miRNeasy kit for PBMCs, and the RNeasy kit for mouse skin. On the human side, TCRbeta sequencing was run on scalp tissue and on sorted CD4+ and CD8+ peripheral blood T cells from healthy controls and from alopecia areata patients with either patchy or totalis/universalis disease. Scalp clonality was compared among normal scalp (n=4), patchy alopecia areata scalp (n=8), and alopecia totalis/universalis scalp (n=8). In both human patients and the C3H/HeJ mouse model, the study applied high-throughput TCRbeta sequencing to look at T cell clonal expansion in alopecia areata. Biopsies were taken from tofacitinib-treated patients at baseline and at 4 and 24 weeks of treatment, and a later scalp biopsy was taken in several of the tofacitinib-treated patients. immunoSEQ multiplex PCR using 35 Vbeta forward primers and 13 Jbeta reverse primers was used to amplify TCRbeta CDR3 regions. What the research found in general, with its limitations: Tofacitinib significantly decreased scalp clonality and the number of expanded CD8+ clones among the top 100 scalp clones. During tofacitinib treatment, many expanded lesional clones stuck around in both scalp and blood, and this persistence may partly explain why relapse happens after treatment is stopped. Compared with normal scalp, lesional scalp had higher clonality and more expanded CD8+ clones, particularly in alopecia totalis/universalis, a pattern that suggests antigenic drive. The treated cohort was small, with a single nonresponder, so links between baseline CD8+ expansion and response need larger studies. Compared with mice, TCR sequences shared between patients were less clear, possibly partly because of HLA diversity across the patient population. Unlike mouse skin, where gammadelta T cells dominate, normal human skin contains resident alphabeta T cells that get sequenced too, which complicates analysis of the scalp TCR repertoire.

This clone was detected only a few times. No cognate antigen has been identified for it. No per-base quality is available; no much larger clone lies one base away. The library was prepared using the immunoSEQ multiplex PCR assay. For TCR sequencing, RNA was extracted from every sample and reverse transcribed into cDNA to serve as template. First-strand cDNA was synthesized with SuperScript III using a 2:1 mix of oligo-dT and random hexamers. A synthetic immune receptor repertoire was used to measure amplification bias, and any remaining bias was corrected computationally. As for the authors' bioinformatics: After raw reads were preprocessed to remove errors, the CDR3 was defined following IMGT conventions as running from the conserved cysteine to phenylalanine. Clonality was computed by normalizing Shannon entropy by log2 of the number of productive unique TCRs and subtracting the result from 1. Whether each scalp clone was CD4 or CD8 was inferred by checking scalp TCRbeta sequences against the CD4 and CD8 repertoires from sorted blood. In its TCRdb copy, this immuneACCESS table keeps in-frame sequences only and misses some clones. Where compared with another copy, unresolved V genes explain less than half of these, and the others have no known cause. V and J calls and clone size are given by that table; D and trimming were obtained from the DNA. The sample has more than 200,000 clones on record, about 40% of them singletons. The ten top clones hold over 2.5% of the sample.

CDR1 and CDR2 are read off the germline V gene as ENHRY and SYGVKD. V loses 1 base, J loses 7 bases, and the germline ends lie 17 bases apart. The CDR3 holds 17 amino acids from the cysteine to the phenylalanine. The entry retains the CDR3 DNA only, 51 bases that are in frame from base 1. Reading the label with the study, this specimen's treatment or condition is: oral pan-JAK inhibitor, 5-10 mg twice daily. From alopecia areata patients, peripheral blood was collected along with lesional scalp punch biopsies. After PBMCs were isolated by density centrifugation and stained for CD3, CD4 and CD8, a FACSAria was used to sort CD4+ and CD8+ T cells.

The input for sequencing was CD4+ T cells sorted from blood, taken at approximately week 37, from a patient treated with tofacitinib. The receptor's source is a human donor with alopecia areata. This sequence uses TRBV10-3 and TRBJ2-6, with a tentative D gene TRBD1 over 8 matching bases. The CDR3: CAISELMGGTGANVLTF. DNA sequence: TGTGCCATCAGTGAGTTAATGGGGGGGACAGGAGCCAACGTCCTGACTTTC.